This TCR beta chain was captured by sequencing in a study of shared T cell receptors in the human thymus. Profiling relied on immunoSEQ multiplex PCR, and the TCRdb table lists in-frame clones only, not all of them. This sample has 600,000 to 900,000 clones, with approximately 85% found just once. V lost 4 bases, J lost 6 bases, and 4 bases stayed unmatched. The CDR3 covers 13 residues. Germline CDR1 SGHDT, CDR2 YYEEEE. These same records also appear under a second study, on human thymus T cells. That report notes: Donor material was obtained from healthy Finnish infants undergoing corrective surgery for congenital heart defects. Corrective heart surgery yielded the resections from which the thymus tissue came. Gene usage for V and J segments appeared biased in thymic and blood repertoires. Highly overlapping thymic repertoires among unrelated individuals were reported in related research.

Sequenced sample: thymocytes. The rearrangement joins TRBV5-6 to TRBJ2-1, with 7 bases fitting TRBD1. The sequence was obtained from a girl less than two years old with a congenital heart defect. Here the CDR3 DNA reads TGTGCCAGCAGCCGTCAGGGGGTCAATGAGCAGTTCTTC. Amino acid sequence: CASSRQGVNEQFF.